These 26 T cell receptor beta chains were all obtained from the same sample, sequenced in a study of vaccination and CD4 T cells after COVID-19 (dated by TCRdb to 2021 to 2024). The sample's treatment or condition label is to be understood as: approximately nine-day PBMC culture with coronavirus spike peptide pools or control peptides (ViraFEST assay). Libraries were built with PCR. Instrument on record: Illumina iSeq 100. DNA from cultured CD4+ T cells was subjected to TCR sequencing with the Oncomine TCR Beta short-read assay at the Johns Hopkins FTIC core. Using fastp trimming at Q25 and MiXCR clonotype assembly, TCRdb reanalyzed the public sequencing data and kept in-frame beta chains. Identical CDR3 proteins give one entry, which carries the most common genes and DNA. The sample table shows 15,000 to 20,000 distinct CDR3 sequences, and roughly 63% are seen once. The top ten clones comprise 7.8% of the sample.

These receptors are not linked to any known antigen. The specimen sequenced was CD4+ T cells from blood, cultured in vitro. These receptors were taken from a human donor who had recovered from COVID-19.

This clonotype was seen just once. The V and J genes are TRBV20-1 and TRBJ2-3; TRBD2 might be the D (6 bases). Trimming removed 0 bases from V and 1 base from J, with 11 bases in between. The CDR3 runs 15 residues. Germline loops: CDR1 DFQATT, CDR2 SNEGSKA (reference sequence). In DNA form, the CDR3 reads TGCAGTGCTAGAGATGATGAGCGGGGCACAGATACGCAGTATTTT. As protein: CSARDDERGTDTQYF.

This rearrangement joins TRBV11-2 to TRBJ2-7; D unresolved. Trimming shortened V by 4 bases and J by 3 bases, and 7 bases separated the two germline ends. The CDR3 consists of 12 residues. The germline gives CDR1 SGHAT, CDR2 FQNNGV. The CDR3 DNA follows: TGTGCCAGCAGCTCCACCGACTACGAGCAGTACTTC. Amino acids: CASSSTDYEQYF.

The chain couples TRBV24-1 to TRBJ2-2, with TRBD2 as a possible D gene (6 bases). V lost 2 bases and J lost 0, with 9 bases in between. The CDR3 extends over 16 amino acids. Per germline, CDR1 KGHDR and CDR2 SFDVKD. CDR3 protein: CATSDSGTSNTGELFF. As DNA, the CDR3 is TGTGCCACCAGTGATTCCGGGACTTCGAACACCGGGGAGCTGTTTTTT.

This sequence joins TRBV2 and TRBJ1-5; 9 bases match TRBD1. There are 14 residues in the CDR3. Germline trimming cut 7 bases from V and 2 bases from J; bases unmatched to any gene: 3. The germline V gene encodes CDR1 SNHLY and CDR2 FYNNEI. The CDR3 DNA sequence: TGTGCCAGCATGGACAGGGGAGGCAATCAGCCCCAGCATTTT. Translation gives CASMDRGGNQPQHF.

This chain links TRBV20-1 with TRBJ1-5; no firm D call. V was pared by 4 bases and J by 5 bases, with 12 bases between. Per the germline V gene, CDR1 is DFQATT and CDR2 is SNEGSKA (reference sequence). This CDR3 comprises 13 residues. The CDR3 here is CSATPKWDQPQHF. CDR3 nucleotides: TGCAGTGCTACCCCAAAGTGGGATCAGCCCCAGCATTTT.

This chain joins TRBV7-2 and TRBJ2-7; no reliable D call. V gave up 0 bases and J gave up 2 bases, with 8 bases separating them. Germline V gene sequence: CDR1 SGHTA, CDR2 FQGNSA. This CDR3 contains 14 residues. The CDR3 bases are TGTGCCAGCAGCTTAGCGCACCCGACCTACGAGCAGTACTTC. This encodes CASSLAHPTYEQYF.

In its sample, this clonotype was seen a few times. This chain connects TRBV5-4 to TRBJ1-2; D call uncertain. V was clipped by 4 bases and J by 5 bases, with 9 bases between them. The CDR3 runs to 12 residues. The germline V gene encodes CDR1 SGHNT and CDR2 YYREEE (reference sequence). DNA for the CDR3: TGTGCCAGCAGCCCGGGAGCTTATGGCTACACCTTC. Amino acid sequence: CASSPGAYGYTF.

In this sample, this clonotype turned up a few times. The V gene is TRBV18, the J gene TRBJ1-1, with D uncertain. Germline CDR1 KGHSH, CDR2 LQKENI. This CDR3 is built from 14 residues. With 1 base removed from V and 2 bases from J, the gap between germline ends came to 8 bases. The CDR3 DNA reads as TGTGCCAGCTCACCACGGTACATCAACACTGAAGCTTTCTTT. This translates into CASSPRYINTEAFF.

In its sample, this clonotype was seen a few times. This chain joins TRBV28 and TRBJ1-1; 9 bases are shared with TRBD1. V gave up 6 bases and J gave up 0 bases; unmatched junction bases: 2. The germline CDR1 and CDR2 sequences are MDHEN and SYDVKM. The CDR3 has 14 amino acids. The CDR3 is CASRGQGMNTEAFF. The DNA for the CDR3 is TGTGCCAGCAGGGGACAGGGCATGAACACTGAAGCTTTCTTT. Full variable domain (rest looked up from reference TRBV28 and TRBJ1-1): DVKVTQSSRYLVKRTGEKVFLECVQDMDHENMFWYRQDPGLGLRLIYFSYDVKMKEKGDIPEGYSVSREKKERFSLILESASTNQTSMYLCASRGQGMNTEAFFGQGTRLTVV.

The rearrangement links TRBV5-4 to TRBJ2-7, with unresolved D. Germline assignment: CDR1 SGHNT and CDR2 YYREEE (reference sequence). V lost 4 bases, J lost 3 bases, and 20 bases lay in between. The CDR3 runs 16 residues. The CDR3 DNA reads as TGTGCCAGCAGCCCAACCTCTCTCCGGGTCAACTACGAGCAGTACTTC. Protein product: CASSPTSLRVNYEQYF.

J is TRBJ1-2 and V is TRBV6-1, with no clear D. Germline V gene lookup returns CDR1 MNHNS and CDR2 SASEGT. The CDR3 loop spans 12 amino acids. Trimming took off 1 base at V and 8 bases at J, with 8 bases between the two ends. CDR3 loop: CASSEGGDGYTF. The CDR3, as DNA: TGTGCCAGCAGTGAAGGGGGAGACGGCTACACCTTC.

The J gene is TRBJ2-3, the V gene TRBV6-5, with TRBD1 matching over 8 bases. The CDR3 is made up of 15 amino acids. Unmatched junction bases numbered 4, after V lost 4 bases and J lost 1 base. Looked up from germline, CDR1 is MNHEY and CDR2 is SVGAGI. CDR3 coding DNA: TGTGCCAGCAGTTCTCCGGGACAGGGCACAGATACGCAGTATTTT. Protein product: CASSSPGQGTDTQYF.

This rearrangement joins TRBV27 to TRBJ2-1, with a possible D match to TRBD2 (5 bases). Germline CDR1 and CDR2: MNHEY and SMNVEV (reference sequence). V lost 5 bases and J lost 9, with 17 bases in between. The CDR3 has 14 residues. In nucleotides, the CDR3 is TGTGCCAGCAGTCTGCTTCGGGGTTTAAGTGAGCAGTTCTTC. This encodes CASSLLRGLSEQFF.

This clonotype appeared a single time. V gene TRBV11-3 combines with J gene TRBJ1-2; no clear D. CDR3 size: 13 residues. Germline V lookup: CDR1 SGHNT, CDR2 YENEEA. The ends were cut back, 0 bases at V and 2 bases at J, with 4 bases in the middle. The CDR3 is CASSLESNYGYTF. CDR3 bases: TGTGCCAGCAGCTTAGAGAGCAACTATGGCTACACCTTC.

This clonotype was found a few times. This sequence joins TRBV6-1 and TRBJ2-7; 10 bases are shared with TRBD1. This CDR3 has 15 amino acids. Germline V gene lookup returns CDR1 MNHNS and CDR2 SASEGT. Germline trimming cut 3 bases from V and 1 base from J; bases unmatched to any gene: 3. The CDR3: CASSDPGQGSYEQYF. CDR3 DNA sequence: TGTGCCAGCAGTGACCCGGGACAGGGGTCCTACGAGCAGTACTTC.

This chain connects TRBV5-1 to TRBJ2-7; maybe TRBD2 (6 bases). The CDR3 runs to 15 residues. V was cut by 4 bases and J by 3 bases, with 17 bases left in between. Germline V gene sequence: CDR1 SGHRS, CDR2 YFSETQ. The CDR3 DNA reads TGCGCCAGCAGCGGAACTCCGGGGGTAAACTACGAGCAGTACTTC. It codes for CASSGTPGVNYEQYF.

A few counts support this clonotype. This chain links TRBV20-1 with TRBJ2-3, with TRBD2 matching over 8 bases. Germline loops: CDR1 DFQATT, CDR2 SNEGSKA (reference sequence). The CDR3 loop spans 14 amino acids. V was clipped by 6 bases and J by 2 bases; unmatched bases: 7. This CDR3 reads CSASAGDATDTQYF. CDR3 bases: TGCAGTGCCTCAGCGGGAGACGCCACAGATACGCAGTATTTT.

The rearrangement links TRBV27 to TRBJ2-5; 12 positions match TRBD2. Germline V gene lookup returns CDR1 MNHEY and CDR2 SMNVEV (reference sequence). This CDR3 is built from 15 residues. V shed 6 bases and J 4 bases; nucleotides not matched to a gene: 6. The CDR3 nucleotides read TGTGCCAGCAGCCGGACTAGCGGGGCCTTAGAGACCCAGTACTTC. It specifies CASSRTSGALETQYF.

The rearrangement uses TRBV15 and TRBJ1-6; tentatively, D is TRBD1 (6 bases). This CDR3 is 17 amino acids long. CDR1 and CDR2 from the germline V gene are LNHNV and YYDKDF (reference sequence). The V and J ends lost 1 base and 6 bases respectively, with 16 bases between them. The chain's CDR3 is CATSRAPDSSSNSPLHF. CDR3 bases: TGTGCCACCAGCAGAGCCCCGGACAGTTCAAGTAATTCACCCCTCCACTTT.

The genes are TRBV2 and TRBJ1-6; D is unresolved. The V gene lost 2 bases and the J gene lost 7 bases, with 12 bases spanning the gap. Germline lookup yields CDR1 SNHLY and CDR2 FYNNEI. This CDR3 contains 15 residues. The DNA of the CDR3 is TGTGCCAGCAGTGAACAGCTAGCCCCGAATTCACCCCTCCACTTT. It translates to CASSEQLAPNSPLHF.

V gene TRBV27 combines with J gene TRBJ2-3, with D perhaps being TRBD1 or TRBD2 (5 bases each). Germline V gene sequence: CDR1 MNHEY, CDR2 SMNVEV (reference sequence). This CDR3 contains 14 residues. Trimming pared 9 bases from V and 2 bases from J, leaving 15 bases between. DNA of the CDR3: TGTGCCAGACCTGTAGGGACCCCCACAGATACGCAGTATTTT. It yields the protein CARPVGTPTDTQYF.

This clonotype was seen a handful of times. The chain combines TRBV11-2 with TRBJ1-3; D perhaps matches TRBD1 (5 bases). The CDR3 covers 15 residues. V was cut by 5 bases and J by 4 bases, with 15 bases left in between. Germline V gene lookup returns CDR1 SGHAT and CDR2 FQNNGV. This chain's CDR3 is CASSPGRALGNTIYF. The CDR3 DNA reads as TGTGCCAGCAGCCCAGGGCGGGCATTGGGAAACACCATATATTTT.

The table lists this clonotype with a count of one. CDR3 region: CASSPGTSGLQETQYF. Here the CDR3 DNA reads TGCGCCAGCAGCCCAGGGACTAGCGGACTTCAAGAGACCCAGTACTTC. This rearrangement joins TRBV5-1 to TRBJ2-5, with 11 bases fitting TRBD2. V dropped 4 bases and J dropped 2; count of bases not matched to a gene: 7. In germline, CDR1 is SGHRS, CDR2 YFSETQ. This CDR3 spans 16 amino acids.

This chain links TRBV2 with TRBJ1-2; TRBD1 might be the D (5 bases). V was cut by 6 bases and J by 3 bases, with 14 bases left in between. The CDR3 runs to 14 residues. Per the germline V gene, CDR1 is SNHLY and CDR2 is FYNNEI. The CDR3 nucleotides are TGTGCCAGCAGGGTCGAGAGGGGCGACTATGGCTACACCTTC. Encoded protein: CASRVERGDYGYTF.

V and J are TRBV6-1 and TRBJ2-3, with D unclear. The V gene's germline CDR1 is MNHNS and CDR2 SASEGT. The V and J ends lost 7 bases and 6 bases respectively, with 8 bases between them. This CDR3 is 11 amino acids long. The CDR3 spells CASTKSDTQYF. The DNA of the CDR3 is TGTGCCAGCACCAAATCGGATACGCAGTATTTT.

This clonotype has just a few counts. The gene calls are TRBV20-1 and TRBJ1-4; D not certain. V was cut by 1 base and J by 0 bases, with 6 bases left in between. CDR1 is DFQATT and CDR2 is SNEGSKA in the germline V gene (reference sequence). CDR3 length equals 14 residues. In DNA, the CDR3 is TGCAGTGCTAGAGGGGGTGCAACTAATGAAAAACTGTTTTTT. This encodes CSARGGATNEKLFF.